The rows below give T cell receptor beta chains drawn from one sample of a study of vaccination and CD4 T cells after COVID-19. Which antigens these TCRs recognize remains unknown. One entry per CDR3 protein, called by TCRdb with MiXCR from the PCR reads. Of thousands of distinct CDR3 sequences listed, about a fifth are singletons. This material consisted of CD4+ T cells from blood, cultured in vitro, taken after SARS-CoV-2 vaccination. The receptors shown here come from a human donor who had recovered from COVID-19. The CDR3 runs from the conserved cysteine through the conserved F or W. D genes are given only for firm matches. Size is omitted from some rows. Given values are once, few, many or a class for expanded clones.

J,size,D,V,CDR3,DNA
TRBJ2-1,.,TRBD2,TRBV7-9,CASSYGGNYNEQFF,TGTGCCAGCAGCTACGGGGGGAACTACAATGAGCAGTTCTTC
TRBJ2-1,.,.,TRBV6-2/TRBV6-3,CASSDRTGRQGEQFF,TGTGCCAGCAGTGACCGGACTGGACGACAAGGTGAGCAGTTCTTC
TRBJ1-2,many,TRBD1,TRBV5-5,CASREGQPNYGYTF,TGTGCCAGCAGAGAGGGACAGCCAAACTATGGCTACACCTTC
TRBJ1-5,many,.,TRBV20-1,CSALLKGIRKGGLGGNQPQHF,TGCAGTGCCCTCCTGAAAGGGATCCGCAAGGGAGGCTTAGGGGGCAATCAGCCCCAGCATTTT
TRBJ2-3,once,.,TRBV18,CASSPYSSGQIDTQYF,TGTGCCAGCTCACCCTATTCGAGCGGGCAAATAGATACGCAGTATTTT
TRBJ2-5,few,.,TRBV2,CASNLAKFETQYF,TGTGCCAGCAATCTAGCCAAGTTCGAGACCCAGTACTTC
TRBJ1-1,few,.,TRBV24-1,CATSDGGAQPANTEAFF,TGTGCCACCAGTGATGGGGGGGCACAGCCCGCGAACACTGAAGCTTTCTTT
TRBJ2-1,.,TRBD2,TRBV25-1,CASSRREGRSYNEQFF,TGTGCCAGCAGTAGGCGGGAGGGCCGGTCCTACAATGAGCAGTTCTTC
TRBJ1-2,.,.,TRBV28,CASSSGLSNYGYTF,TGTGCCAGCAGTTCAGGGCTATCTAACTATGGCTACACCTTC
TRBJ2-7,.,TRBD1,TRBV5-4,CASSPKDRGLYEQYF,TGTGCCAGCAGCCCCAAGGACAGGGGGCTTTACGAGCAGTACTTC
TRBJ2-7,.,.,TRBV27,CASSHISGAGGEQYF,TGTGCCAGCAGTCATATATCCGGGGCAGGCGGCGAGCAGTACTTC
TRBJ2-3,medium-sized,.,TRBV20-1,CSPRPGHLSTDTQYF,TGCAGCCCTAGACCAGGGCATCTAAGCACAGATACGCAGTATTTT
TRBJ1-6,.,.,TRBV19,CASSWRESPLHF,TGTGCCAGTAGCTGGCGGGAATCACCCCTCCACTTT
TRBJ1-5,few,TRBD1,TRBV19,CASSIVPGGSGQPQHF,TGTGCCAGTAGTATAGTACCAGGGGGCTCGGGGCAGCCCCAGCATTTT
TRBJ2-7,.,TRBD1,TRBV7-6,CASSSLKGQGTSEQYF,TGTGCCAGCAGCTCACTGAAGGGACAGGGGACGAGCGAGCAGTACTTC
TRBJ2-3,medium-sized,.,TRBV7-9,CASSLRRDTQYF,TGTGCCAGCAGCTTAAGGCGAGATACGCAGTATTTT
TRBJ1-1,.,.,TRBV29-1,CSVARQETEAFF,TGCAGCGTTGCTCGGCAGGAGACTGAAGCTTTCTTT
TRBJ1-1,few,.,TRBV19,CASSNRGPGAFF,TGTGCCAGTAGTAATAGAGGGCCCGGGGCTTTCTTT
TRBJ1-1,medium-sized,.,TRBV6-5,CASSSLTIDGGLTEAFF,TGTGCCAGCAGTTCCCTTACCATTGACGGGGGGCTCACTGAAGCTTTCTTT
TRBJ1-2,.,.,TRBV2,CASSGPGTNGYTF,TGTGCCAGCAGTGGCCCCGGGACCAATGGCTACACCTTC
TRBJ2-7,.,.,TRBV10-1,CASSESWSSQYF,TGCGCCAGCAGTGAGTCTTGGAGTTCCCAGTACTTC
TRBJ1-2,medium-sized,.,TRBV29-1,CSVEESGSGGYGYTF,TGCAGCGTTGAAGAGTCCGGCAGTGGTGGATATGGCTACACCTTC
TRBJ1-1,few,.,TRBV19,CASKPGPQNTEAFF,TGTGCCAGTAAACCAGGGCCTCAGAACACTGAAGCTTTCTTT
TRBJ1-2,.,.,TRBV12-3/TRBV12-4,CASTIRGGAKGYTF,TGTGCCAGCACCATAAGGGGAGGGGCAAAAGGCTACACCTTC
TRBJ1-6,.,.,TRBV11-2,CASSPLIYTVGINSPLHF,TGTGCCAGCAGCCCCCTCATCTATACCGTAGGCATTAATTCACCCCTCCACTTT
TRBJ2-1,.,.,TRBV5-4,CASSSKTSYNEQFF,TGTGCCAGCAGCTCCAAGACCTCCTACAATGAGCAGTTCTTC
TRBJ1-2,few,.,TRBV10-3,CAISELGGRYGYTF,TGTGCCATCAGTGAGCTCGGGGGGCGCTATGGCTACACCTTC
TRBJ2-3,few,.,TRBV14,CASSQNFGADTQYF,TGTGCCAGCAGCCAGAACTTCGGGGCAGATACGCAGTATTTT
TRBJ1-2,.,TRBD1,TRBV18,CASSPSGTGTNYGYTF,TGTGCCAGCTCACCGTCCGGGACAGGGACTAACTATGGCTACACCTTC
TRBJ1-5,.,TRBD1,TRBV20-1,CSALGQGISSNQPQHF,TGCAGTGCTTTGGGACAGGGAATTAGTAGCAATCAGCCCCAGCATTTT
TRBJ1-2,many,TRBD1,TRBV6-1,CASSGSDRPRDYGYTF,TGTGCCAGCAGTGGCTCGGACAGGCCCAGGGACTATGGCTACACCTTC
TRBJ1-5,few,.,TRBV7-8,CASSPGELPQHF,TGTGCCAGCAGCCCGGGGGAATTGCCCCAGCATTTT
TRBJ1-1,many,.,TRBV20-1,CSARELTIEAFF,TGCAGTGCTAGAGAACTTACGATTGAGGCTTTCTTT
TRBJ2-5,.,TRBD1,TRBV28,CASSSRDRGETQYF,TGTGCCAGCAGTTCCCGGGACAGGGGAGAGACCCAGTACTTC
TRBJ2-1,.,TRBD2,TRBV20-1,CSASGLAGNLGGGHAQFF,TGCAGTGCTTCAGGACTAGCGGGGAACCTGGGCGGAGGGCACGCGCAGTTCTTC
TRBJ2-7,.,.,TRBV28,CASSLDRGPPLAPQYF,TGTGCCAGCAGTTTGGATCGAGGGCCACCTCTCGCCCCGCAGTACTTC
TRBJ1-2,few,.,TRBV2,CASSDRGSIYGYTF,TGTGCCAGCAGTGACAGGGGAAGTATTTATGGCTACACCTTC
TRBJ1-1,.,.,TRBV6-5,CASSYPEFDPDTEAFF,TGTGCCAGCAGTTACCCGGAGTTCGACCCGGACACTGAAGCTTTCTTT
TRBJ2-1,.,TRBD2,TRBV6-2/TRBV6-3,CASTTGVGLAGADEQFF,TGTGCCAGCACTACGGGGGTTGGGCTAGCGGGAGCGGATGAGCAGTTCTTC
TRBJ1-1,few,.,TRBV28,CASSRENTEAFF,TGTGCCAGTAGCCGGGAGAACACTGAAGCTTTCTTT
TRBJ2-1,few,.,TRBV27,CASSTRGGGGYEQFF,TGTGCCAGCAGTACGCGCGGGGGAGGGGGTTATGAGCAGTTCTTC
TRBJ2-5,medium-sized,.,TRBV7-2,CASSLGQETQYF,TGTGCCAGCAGCTTAGGACAAGAGACCCAGTACTTC
TRBJ1-5,.,TRBD1,TRBV4-1,CASSQGGGGSRQPQHF,TGCGCCAGCAGCCAAGGCGGAGGGGGCAGTAGGCAGCCCCAGCATTTT
TRBJ2-5,few,.,TRBV5-1,CASSFGGPTPETQYF,TGCGCCAGCAGCTTTGGCGGCCCTACCCCGGAGACCCAGTACTTC
TRBJ2-7,medium-sized,TRBD2,TRBV7-9,CASSLAGGAQGEQYF,TGTGCCAGCAGCTTGGCGGGAGGGGCCCAGGGCGAGCAGTACTTC
TRBJ2-3,.,TRBD2,TRBV4-2,CASSSQTSSTDTQYF,TGTGCCAGCAGCTCCCAGACTAGCAGCACAGATACGCAGTATTTT
TRBJ2-1,.,TRBD2,TRBV7-3,CASSPGGGNNEQFF,TGTGCCAGCAGCCCCGGGGGGGGAAACAATGAGCAGTTCTTC
TRBJ2-7,few,.,TRBV12-3/TRBV12-4,CASSASGAGYEQYF,TGTGCCAGCAGTGCCTCGGGAGCCGGTTACGAGCAGTACTTC
TRBJ2-7,few,.,TRBV11-3,CASSLVVASKNEQYF,TGTGCCAGCAGCTTAGTAGTCGCTAGCAAAAACGAGCAGTACTTC
TRBJ1-1,many,.,TRBV20-1,CSAGLGGRPEAFF,TGCAGTGCCGGGTTGGGGGGGCGCCCTGAAGCTTTCTTT
TRBJ2-1,few,TRBD2,TRBV19,CATTELRAGEYEQFF,TGTGCCACAACCGAGCTGCGTGCGGGAGAGTATGAGCAGTTCTTC
TRBJ1-6,medium-sized,TRBD1,TRBV7-2,CASSSSGTAGATLHF,TGTGCCAGCAGCAGCTCCGGGACAGCCGGTGCAACCCTCCACTTT
TRBJ1-5,medium-sized,.,TRBV20-1,CSARDVQVNQPQHF,TGCAGTGCTAGAGATGTTCAGGTCAATCAGCCCCAGCATTTT
TRBJ2-1,few,TRBD2,TRBV4-1,CASSPGTSGDNEQFF,TGCGCCAGCAGCCCCGGGACTAGCGGAGACAATGAGCAGTTCTTC